These T cell receptor beta chains were read from a single sample in a study of T-cell memory formation after mild COVID-19. A single record per CDR3 protein comes from TCRdb applying MiXCR to the 5' RACE reads. The sample holds 130,000 to 150,000 distinct CDR3 sequences, approximately 6% seen once. Sequencing input: PBMCs or a T cell subset sorted from them (not recorded which). All receptors come from an adult woman who had mild COVID-19 (a few samples of this study predate the infection). Cell type and time point are not known. Each CDR3 is given without its conserved first and last residue.

j_call: TRBJ2-7
v_call: TRBV12-3/TRBV12-4
cdr3_aa: ASRSTSRHEQY

j_call: TRBJ1-1
v_call: TRBV3-1
cdr3_aa: ASSLRTGDPRRGTEAF

j_call: TRBJ1-5
v_call: TRBV4-2
cdr3_aa: ASSQDMSSIVGNQPQH

j_call: TRBJ2-7
v_call: TRBV7-8
cdr3_aa: ASSFGGHYEQY

j_call: TRBJ1-5
v_call: TRBV30
cdr3_aa: AWSAQVNQPQH

j_call: TRBJ2-7
v_call: TRBV29-1
cdr3_aa: STREAGFGEQY

j_call: TRBJ2-5
v_call: TRBV5-1
cdr3_aa: ASSGTGTPRETQY

j_call: TRBJ2-5
v_call: TRBV7-2
cdr3_aa: ARSLSGGAETQY

j_call: TRBJ2-3
v_call: TRBV20-1
cdr3_aa: SASSGASRTDTQY

j_call: TRBJ2-4
v_call: TRBV6-1
cdr3_aa: ASSETAAQGVSKNIQY

j_call: TRBJ2-7
v_call: TRBV4-2
cdr3_aa: ASSRAGRGVSYEQY

j_call: TRBJ1-2
v_call: TRBV7-2
cdr3_aa: ASSPGVLRGYT

j_call: TRBJ2-7
v_call: TRBV12-3/TRBV12-4
cdr3_aa: ASSLRGAGRGEQY

j_call: TRBJ2-7
v_call: TRBV15
cdr3_aa: ATSRGRDSYEQY

j_call: TRBJ1-2
v_call: TRBV10-2
cdr3_aa: ASSEGGSRGYGYT

j_call: TRBJ2-3
v_call: TRBV3-1
cdr3_aa: ASTNTGGPRDTQY

j_call: TRBJ2-7
v_call: TRBV7-2
cdr3_aa: ASSSPGLAGGFSYEQY

j_call: TRBJ1-5
v_call: TRBV12-5
cdr3_aa: ASGSGYSNQPQH

j_call: TRBJ2-7
v_call: TRBV4-3
cdr3_aa: ASSHYPAGTGSYEQY

j_call: TRBJ1-6
v_call: TRBV9
cdr3_aa: ASSVAHGSALH

j_call: TRBJ2-3
v_call: TRBV20-1
cdr3_aa: SARITLVDTQY

j_call: TRBJ2-1
v_call: TRBV20-1
cdr3_aa: SARGYNNEQF

j_call: TRBJ1-6
v_call: TRBV5-1
cdr3_aa: ASSFLGGSYNSPLH

j_call: TRBJ2-7
v_call: TRBV14
cdr3_aa: ASSQSGNEQY

j_call: TRBJ2-3
v_call: TRBV19
cdr3_aa: ASGGLAGFTDTQY

j_call: TRBJ2-3
v_call: TRBV14
cdr3_aa: ASSQTGTVTSTDTQY

j_call: TRBJ2-1
v_call: TRBV5-6
cdr3_aa: ASSLEGQTRYNEQF

j_call: TRBJ2-3
v_call: TRBV6-2/TRBV6-3
cdr3_aa: ASRRSGSGADTQY

j_call: TRBJ1-1
v_call: TRBV7-9
cdr3_aa: ASSSGWQGRSTEAF

j_call: TRBJ2-1
v_call: TRBV6-6
cdr3_aa: ASSYLLYNEQF

j_call: TRBJ1-1
v_call: TRBV18
cdr3_aa: ASSPMMDVNTEAF

j_call: TRBJ2-1
v_call: TRBV12-3/TRBV12-4
cdr3_aa: ASSFRRTPYNEQF

j_call: TRBJ1-1
v_call: TRBV6-6
cdr3_aa: ASSYLNTEAF

j_call: TRBJ2-1
v_call: TRBV27
cdr3_aa: ASSLIGDRVDNEQF

j_call: TRBJ2-1
v_call: TRBV3-1
cdr3_aa: ASSSQVEQF

j_call: TRBJ2-2
v_call: TRBV6-2/TRBV6-3
cdr3_aa: ASRGNLANAGELF

j_call: TRBJ2-5
v_call: TRBV20-1
cdr3_aa: SASSLEGETQY

j_call: TRBJ2-2
v_call: TRBV29-1
cdr3_aa: SVGASPNTGELF

j_call: TRBJ2-1
v_call: TRBV20-1
cdr3_aa: SAYRTSGLNVNEQF

j_call: TRBJ2-7
v_call: TRBV4-2
cdr3_aa: ASSTQREGPYEQY

j_call: TRBJ2-7
v_call: TRBV12-3/TRBV12-4
cdr3_aa: ASSFSPGQGAYEQY

j_call: TRBJ2-4
v_call: TRBV25-1
cdr3_aa: ASSDSSGSIQY

j_call: TRBJ2-1
v_call: TRBV20-1
cdr3_aa: SAYSGGANNEQF

j_call: TRBJ1-2
v_call: TRBV24-1
cdr3_aa: ATSDSGTGNLRGYT

j_call: TRBJ2-2
v_call: TRBV13
cdr3_aa: ASSLGLDTGELF

j_call: TRBJ1-6
v_call: TRBV27
cdr3_aa: ASSSGHNSPLH

j_call: TRBJ2-3
v_call: TRBV29-1
cdr3_aa: SVRFGDIGQY